The rows below give T cell receptor beta chains drawn from one sample of a study of T cells in Graves' hyperthyroidism and ophthalmopathy. TCRdb re-called the multiplex PCR reads through MiXCR, storing one row per CDR3 protein. Of roughly 240,000 distinct CDR3 sequences listed, over 15% were seen once; the top ten hold approximately 30%. Sequencing was carried out using blood. The source of these receptors is a woman aged 18 to 35 with Graves' ophthalmopathy. Each CDR3 is given with its conserved first and last residue. Each record gives: D gene, J gene, CDR3 length, clone size, V gene, CDR3 DNA, CDR3 protein. The D gene is left open where the match is weak. The size field is filled for only some rows; it gives once, few, many or a size class.

>.|TRBJ1-4|15|many|TRBV7-9
TGTGCCAGCAGCTTAGGGGCAGCCTTGGATGAAAAACTGTTTTTT
CASSLGAALDEKLFF
>TRBD2|TRBJ2-1|18|.|TRBV11-2
TGTGCCAGCAGCTTAGGAATGGCCGGGACTAGCGGGAGGTATGAGCAGTTCTTC
CASSLGMAGTSGRYEQFF
>TRBD1|TRBJ1-1|13|many|TRBV27
TGTGCCAGCAGGGGACAGCAAAACACTGAAGCTTTCTTT
CASRGQQNTEAFF
>TRBD2|TRBJ2-7|17|many|TRBV5-6
TGTGCCAGCAGCCCGAAGAGGGCAGCGGGAATAGGCGACGAGCAGTACTTC
CASSPKRAAGIGDEQYF
>.|TRBJ1-4|15|many|TRBV3-1
TGTGCCAGCAGCCAAGTCCCCAGGGGTGGTGAAAAACTGTTTTTT
CASSQVPRGGEKLFF
>.|TRBJ2-7|12|many|TRBV12-3/TRBV12-4
TGTGCCAGCAGTTTTGGGGCCCACGAGCAGTACTTC
CASSFGAHEQYF
>.|TRBJ2-3|13|.|TRBV28
TGTGCCAGCAGTTCAGTGTTCACAGATACGCAGTATTTT
CASSSVFTDTQYF
>TRBD2|TRBJ2-3|16|many|TRBV7-9
TGTGCCAGCAGCGACAATGGACTAGCGGGAGTAGATACGCAGTATTTT
CASSDNGLAGVDTQYF
>.|TRBJ2-1|15|many|TRBV4-1
TGCGCCAGCAGCCAAGGGGAAGGGACCCACAATGAGCAGTTCTTC
CASSQGEGTHNEQFF
>TRBD2|TRBJ2-1|12|many|TRBV27
TGTGCCAGCAGTTCGCCGACTAGCCGTCAGTTCTTC
CASSSPTSRQFF
>TRBD1|TRBJ1-4|14|few|TRBV12-3/TRBV12-4
TGTGCCAGCAGTTCCAGGACAGGGGGCCTCGGACTGTTTTTT
CASSSRTGGLGLFF
>.|TRBJ2-1|12|.|TRBV6-9
TGTGCCAGCAGTTACGCGGCATGGGAGCAGTTCTTC
CASSYAAWEQFF
>TRBD2|TRBJ2-3|14|many|TRBV6-1
TGTGCCAGCAGTTCAGGACTAGCTGCAGATACGCAGTATTTT
CASSSGLAADTQYF
>.|TRBJ1-1|13|few|TRBV19
TGTGCCAGTAGTATATCAAGGGGCTCTGAAGCTTTCTTT
CASSISRGSEAFF
>.|TRBJ1-5|16|many|TRBV27
TGTGCCAGCAGTCTCTCCGGGACACTTTACAATCAGCCCCAGCATTTT
CASSLSGTLYNQPQHF
>TRBD2|TRBJ2-1|16|.|TRBV5-8
TGTGCCAGCAGCTGGAAGGGACTAGCGGTATACAATGAGCAGTTCTTC
CASSWKGLAVYNEQFF
>.|TRBJ1-1|12|many|TRBV5-1
TGCGCCAGCGGACAGCAGAACACTGAAGCTTTCTTT
CASGQQNTEAFF
>.|TRBJ2-7|13|many|TRBV19
TGTGCCAGTAGTTCCCTCAGAGGCTACGAGCAGTACTTC
CASSSLRGYEQYF
>.|TRBJ2-5|18|.|TRBV20-1
TGCAGTGCTAGGGGGGGGGCCCGGAGCGAGACATATCAAGAGACCCAGTACTTC
CSARGGARSETYQETQYF
>.|TRBJ2-5|15|many|TRBV10-3
TGTGCCATCAGTGAACCTAGGGGGGAAGACGAGACCCAGTACTTC
CAISEPRGEDETQYF
>.|TRBJ2-7|12|many|TRBV20-1
TGCAGTGCTAGCCCTCAGGGTTTCGGGCAGTACTTC
CSASPQGFGQYF
>.|TRBJ1-5|15|many|TRBV18
TGTGCCAGCTCACCAGCGGGTTTGTTCAATCAGCCCCAGCATTTT
CASSPAGLFNQPQHF
>.|TRBJ2-6|15|many|TRBV15
TGTGCCACCAGCAGTAGGGGCTCTGGGGCCAACGTCCTGACTTTC
CATSSRGSGANVLTF
>.|TRBJ2-2|16|many|TRBV7-2
TGTGCCAGCAGCCCTAGCCCCACCCGGAACACCGGGGAGCTGTTTTTT
CASSPSPTRNTGELFF
>TRBD1|TRBJ1-5|16|many|TRBV10-3
TGTGCCATCAGTGAGTCAGGGGGCTTTAGCAATCAGCCCCAGCATTTT
CAISESGGFSNQPQHF
>.|TRBJ2-2|15|.|TRBV4-1
TGCGCCAGCAGCCGCGTCGAAGGGCGGACCGGGGAGCTGTTTTTT
CASSRVEGRTGELFF
>TRBD2|TRBJ2-5|17|many|TRBV7-6
TGTGCCAGCAGCAACGCCCTGGTAGGCGGGAGCGAAGAGACCCAGTACTTC
CASSNALVGGSEETQYF
>TRBD2|TRBJ2-7|15|many|TRBV10-2
TGCGCCAGCAGAGTAGCGGGAGGGGGGTCCTACGAGCAGTACTTC
CASRVAGGGSYEQYF
>TRBD2|TRBJ2-1|13|many|TRBV6-2/TRBV6-3
TGTGCCAGTGGGACTAGCGGGATAAATGAGCAGTTCTTC
CASGTSGINEQFF
>.|TRBJ1-1|14|many|TRBV7-3
TGTGCCAGCAGCTTAACCGGGGGGCGGGCTGAAGCTTTCTTT
CASSLTGGRAEAFF
>.|TRBJ2-1|17|few|TRBV7-9
TGTGCCAGCAGCCCCTCCTCTTCGCGCAGGATCTACGATGAGCAGTTCTTC
CASSPSSSRRIYDEQFF
>.|TRBJ1-1|13|many|TRBV24-1
TGTGCCACCAGTGTTCTATTGGGGGCTGAAGCTTTCTTT
CATSVLLGAEAFF
>TRBD2|TRBJ2-7|13|many|TRBV9
TGTGCCAGCCGGGCTAGCGGGAGCTACGAGCAGTACTTC
CASRASGSYEQYF
>.|TRBJ2-1|15|.|TRBV4-1
TGCGCCAGCAGCCAGGGTCACGTATCCTACAATGAGCAGTTCTTC
CASSQGHVSYNEQFF
>.|TRBJ1-5|13|many|TRBV7-9
TGTGCCAGCAGCTACGGTCCCGATCAGCCCCAGCATTTT
CASSYGPDQPQHF
>.|TRBJ1-2|14|many|TRBV2
TGTGCCAGCAGAGAGATCGGGGATAGCTATGGCTACACCTTC
CASREIGDSYGYTF
>.|TRBJ2-7|14|many|TRBV24-1
TGTGCCACCAGTGATCCCCAAACCGGCCACGAGCAGTACTTC
CATSDPQTGHEQYF
>TRBD1|TRBJ1-5|16|many|TRBV19
TGTGCCAGTAGTATGCTCAGACAGGGGTTCAATCAGCCCCAGCATTTT
CASSMLRQGFNQPQHF
>.|TRBJ1-3|13|many|TRBV30
TGTGCCTGGAGCCGCTTTTCTGGAAACACCATATATTTT
CAWSRFSGNTIYF
>TRBD2|TRBJ2-3|14|few|TRBV9
TGTGCCAGCAGCGATAGCGGGGGGGCCGATACGCAGTATTTT
CASSDSGGADTQYF
>.|TRBJ2-7|13|many|TRBV20-1
TGCAGTGCAAGAGGACGGCTGGGGTACGAGCAGTACTTC
CSARGRLGYEQYF
>TRBD2|TRBJ2-3|14|.|TRBV6-2/TRBV6-3
TGTGCCAGCACCATTAGCGGGAGAGGTGATACGCAGTATTTT
CASTISGRGDTQYF